A selection of T cell receptor beta chains follows, all from one sample in a study of blood T cell repertoires in COVID-19. Profiling relied on immunoSEQ multiplex PCR, and the TCRdb table lists in-frame clones only, not all of them. The sample has 100,000 or so clones, roughly 90% seen once. The source material was peripheral blood. These receptors were taken from a man aged 60 to 69 with acute or convalescent COVID-19. Each CDR3 is given without its conserved first and last residue.

J	V	CDR3
TRBJ2-3	TRBV5-5	ASSTGTATDTQY
TRBJ1-1	TRBV5-1	ASSQDRVNTEAF
TRBJ1-3	TRBV5-6	ASSLTGIGNTIY
TRBJ1-2	TRBV19	ASSIDPGIYGYT
TRBJ2-1	TRBV6-1	ASSENRQGVNNEQF
TRBJ1-2	TRBV7-2	ASSPTRQGGGYT
TRBJ1-1	TRBV19	ASSTGQGWTEAF
TRBJ1-2	TRBV10-3	AISGSREGNLLGYT
TRBJ1-2	TRBV5-5	ASLPGQGVYGYT
TRBJ2-3	TRBV27	ASSTGTGFFTDTQY
TRBJ2-1	TRBV10-2	ASSEIAGAWNEQF
TRBJ2-2	TRBV2	ASSAGLAGGLAGELF
TRBJ1-2	TRBV5-6	ASSLAAGQGVNGYT
TRBJ1-3	TRBV6-6	ASSYSQGGRGNTIY
TRBJ2-3	TRBV24-1	ATSDLTSGTSGSISTDTQY
TRBJ2-2	TRBV7-6	ASSLAFTFSGELF
TRBJ2-7	TRBV28	ASVKLSGSGYNEQY
TRBJ2-1	TRBV30	AWTAGPLDNEQF
TRBJ2-2	TRBV4-2	ASSQVSDTGELF
TRBJ2-5	TRBV5-4	ASSLIAGETQY
TRBJ2-3	TRBV27	ASSLWGETDTQY
TRBJ1-3	TRBV6-5	ASSYPRGSGNTIY
TRBJ1-5	TRBV19	ASRPGTGMDSNQPQH
TRBJ2-1	TRBV6-5	ASTVLAGAYNEQF
TRBJ2-7	TRBV7-9	ASSLYPREQY
TRBJ2-5	TRBV13	ASSRGQGMETQY
TRBJ1-5	TRBV7-8	ASRDNRGNQPQH
TRBJ2-3	TRBV20-1	SARRTDTQY
TRBJ1-1	TRBV20-1	SASRQGLHTEAF
TRBJ2-1	TRBV25-1	ASSPNRGTSGSHEQF
TRBJ1-4	TRBV19	ASSIARGEKLF
TRBJ1-3	TRBV18	ASSLGQAYSGNTIY